This TCR beta chain was sequenced for a study of control samples from healthy donors and cancer patients (dated by TCRdb to the early 2020s). To prepare the library, the immunoSEQ multiplex PCR assay was applied. TCRdb took this table from immuneACCESS and kept in-frame rearrangements with V and J called. Such tables lack part of the clones; where checked against another copy, unresolved V genes explain under half of the gap, and the rest is unexplained. The sample table records some 150,000 clones; around 93% of these occur just once. Approximately 4% of the sample rests with the top ten. Its CDR3 holds 13 amino acids, cysteine through phenylalanine. Only CDR3 DNA remains: 39 bases, in frame from the first base. V has 2 bases trimmed and J has 8 bases trimmed; junction bases matching no gene number 4. Points on this clone: Its target antigen remains unknown. There are no base qualities to consult, and no much larger clone falls within one base.

Material for sequencing was blood. Recombination joined TRBV12-3 or TRBV12-4 with TRBJ1-2, with 8 bases in between that match TRBD1. The TCR sequence derives from a woman aged 55-69 years in good health. The CDR3 loop reads CASSLLAGGGYTF. The nucleotides read TGTGCCAGCAGTTTATTGGCAGGGGGCGGCTACACCTTC.